This T cell receptor (beta chain) derives from a study of blood T cell repertoires in COVID-19. V was clipped by 8 bases and J by 5 bases, with 12 bases between them. This CDR3 comprises 13 residues. The germline gives CDR1 LNHDA, CDR2 SQIVND (reference sequence). Sequencing was performed with immunoSEQ multiplex PCR; in TCRdb, only in-frame clones are kept and a portion is missing. The data contain 200,000 to 250,000 clones, around 86% of them singletons. The chain carries TRBV19 and TRBJ2-2; a possible D gene is TRBD2 (5 bases). The specimen sequenced was PBMCs or T cells enriched from blood (not recorded which). The TCR originated in a middle-aged woman with acute COVID-19. The CDR3 loop reads CASCDRGTGELFF. Here the CDR3 DNA reads TGTGCCAGTTGTGACCGGGGAACCGGGGAGCTGTTTTTT.